The entry that follows covers one T cell receptor beta chain sequence. Its antigen is not identified. Expressed TCRB transcripts were sequenced because the entire RNA isolate underwent reverse transcription. Assay: immunoSEQ multiplex PCR; the TCRdb copy retains only in-frame clones and omits some. The profile shows roughly 340,000 clones, roughly 14% of them singletons. This sample is part of a study of beta chain features in type 1 diabetes. Trimming left V 0 bases short and J 2 bases short, with 3 bases between. The germline V gene has CDR1 SGHDT and CDR2 YYEEEE. CDR3 length: 13 amino acids. Study outcomes and limitations: Relative to healthy donors, patients appeared to have naive, central memory and Treg TCRB repertoires that were more similar. When Type 1 diabetes patients were examined, their TCRB CDR3s proved moderately but significantly shorter in all four CD4+ subsets.

The TCR originated in a woman under 30 with type 1 diabetes. What was sequenced was naive CD4+ T cells from blood. This chain links TRBV5-6 with TRBJ1-5; D is unclear. CDR3 protein: CASSLAGNQPQHF. The CDR3 DNA reads as TGTGCCAGCAGCTTGGCAGGCAATCAGCCCCAGCATTTT.